This TCR beta chain stems from a study of blood T cell repertoires in COVID-19. Turning to the study itself: Sample material is recorded as cDNA or gDNA derived from T cells, B-cell-depleted T cells, or PBMCs.

Germline V gene data show CDR1 as KGHSH and CDR2 as LQKENI. This CDR3 contains 17 residues. Trimming pared 3 bases from V and 2 bases from J, leaving 14 bases between. Under the authors' procedure: Reference gene primers were amplified, and this amplification served to estimate nucleated cell counts. Assay used: immunoSEQ multiplex PCR; TCRdb lists only in-frame clones, some missing. V and J calls and clone size are given by that table; D and trimming were obtained from the DNA. The data show 98,000 or so clones, around 90% seen once. V usage is TRBV18 and J usage is TRBJ2-6; D remains ambiguous. The source of this sequence is a human donor in a cohort sampled during active COVID-19. The sequencing input was peripheral blood. The CDR3 DNA reads as TGTGCCAGCTCACCCGGAGCTGGGTCTGCTGGGGCCAACGTCCTGACTTTC. Residues: CASSPGAGSAGANVLTF.